This is a list of T cell receptor beta chains from one sample in a study of T cells in Graves' hyperthyroidism and ophthalmopathy. In TCRdb, the multiplex PCR reads were re-called with MiXCR into one record per CDR3 protein. The sample consists of about 98,000 distinct CDR3 sequences, around 40% of them appearing once. The sample was peripheral blood or thyroid tissue (not recorded which). The receptors originated from a woman in her 30s with Graves' hyperthyroidism. CDR3s include the opening cysteine and the closing phenylalanine or tryptophan. Fields, in order: CDR3 DNA, CDR3 protein, J gene, D gene, V gene, clone size. D genes are given only for firm matches. For some rows the clone size is stated as once, few or many, or as a class when expanded; others skip it.

cdr3_nt: TGTGCCACCAGCAGAGTCGGCGGAGGGCAGCCCCAGTACTTC; cdr3_aa: CATSRVGGGQPQYF; j_call: TRBJ2-5; d_call: .; v_call: TRBV15; clone_size: few
cdr3_nt: TGTGCCAGTACCCGGCGGGGACATAGCACTGAAGCTTTCTTT; cdr3_aa: CASTRRGHSTEAFF; j_call: TRBJ1-1; d_call: .; v_call: TRBV19; clone_size: .
cdr3_nt: TGTGCCAGCAGCGCCTCTAATTCACCCCTCCACTTT; cdr3_aa: CASSASNSPLHF; j_call: TRBJ1-6; d_call: .; v_call: TRBV9; clone_size: many
cdr3_nt: TGTGCCAGCAGATCGGGACCCACACTGACCCAGCATTTT; cdr3_aa: CASRSGPTLTQHF; j_call: TRBJ1-5; d_call: .; v_call: TRBV28; clone_size: many
cdr3_nt: TGCAGTGCCATTGGGACACAGGGAGACACTGAAGCTTTCTTT; cdr3_aa: CSAIGTQGDTEAFF; j_call: TRBJ1-1; d_call: .; v_call: TRBV20-1; clone_size: .
cdr3_nt: TGTGCCAGCAGCTTCGCGGGGCCTAGCGGGACCCAAGAGACCCAGTACTTC; cdr3_aa: CASSFAGPSGTQETQYF; j_call: TRBJ2-5; d_call: TRBD2; v_call: TRBV7-6; clone_size: medium-sized
cdr3_nt: TGTGCCAGCAGCCCTCGACAGTCCTACGAGCAGTACTTC; cdr3_aa: CASSPRQSYEQYF; j_call: TRBJ2-7; d_call: .; v_call: TRBV7-9; clone_size: many
cdr3_nt: TGTGCCAGCACCGAACTAGCACGGTCGCCCAGGTCGGATACGCAGTATTTT; cdr3_aa: CASTELARSPRSDTQYF; j_call: TRBJ2-3; d_call: .; v_call: TRBV2; clone_size: many
cdr3_nt: TGTGCCAGCAGTTACTACGGGGGTGGCTGTTTTTTT; cdr3_aa: CASSYYGGGCFF; j_call: TRBJ2-2; d_call: .; v_call: TRBV6-2/TRBV6-3; clone_size: once
cdr3_nt: TGTGCCTGGAGTGGAACTAGCGGGATTTACGAGCAGTACTTC; cdr3_aa: CAWSGTSGIYEQYF; j_call: TRBJ2-7; d_call: TRBD2; v_call: TRBV30; clone_size: .
cdr3_nt: TGTGCCAGCAGCTTAGATCGCGGGGGCCGATATGAGACCCAGTACTTC; cdr3_aa: CASSLDRGGRYETQYF; j_call: TRBJ2-5; d_call: .; v_call: TRBV11-2; clone_size: many
cdr3_nt: TGTGCCAGCAGTTATTACGGGGAGCTGTTTTTT; cdr3_aa: CASSYYGELFF; j_call: TRBJ2-2; d_call: .; v_call: TRBV6-5; clone_size: many
cdr3_nt: TGTGCCAGCAGCTACGAAGTGGGGACACCTGGAAACACCATATATTTT; cdr3_aa: CASSYEVGTPGNTIYF; j_call: TRBJ1-3; d_call: .; v_call: TRBV7-6; clone_size: many
cdr3_nt: TGTGCCAGCACCCACCCTTGTTCTCAGCCCCAGCATTTT; cdr3_aa: CASTHPCSQPQHF; j_call: TRBJ1-5; d_call: .; v_call: TRBV7-3; clone_size: many
cdr3_nt: TGTGCCAGCAGCTTAGTCGGACTAGCGGGAGGAGAGACCCAGTACTTC; cdr3_aa: CASSLVGLAGGETQYF; j_call: TRBJ2-5; d_call: TRBD2; v_call: TRBV7-8; clone_size: .
cdr3_nt: TGTGCCATCGAGGGGGCAGCCACAGATACGCAGTATTTT; cdr3_aa: CAIEGAATDTQYF; j_call: TRBJ2-3; d_call: TRBD1; v_call: TRBV10-3; clone_size: many
cdr3_nt: TGTGCCAGCAGCAGGATACGGACTGAGGCTTTCTTT; cdr3_aa: CASSRIRTEAFF; j_call: TRBJ1-1; d_call: .; v_call: TRBV7-9; clone_size: .
cdr3_nt: TGTGCCACCCGGACACCACGTGGCGGGGAGCTGTTTTTT; cdr3_aa: CATRTPRGGELFF; j_call: TRBJ2-2; d_call: .; v_call: TRBV10-3; clone_size: .
cdr3_nt: TGTGCCAGCAGCTTAGACTTGAGTCCGGGGACAGGGGGCGACGAGCAGTACTTC; cdr3_aa: CASSLDLSPGTGGDEQYF; j_call: TRBJ2-7; d_call: TRBD1; v_call: TRBV7-9; clone_size: many
cdr3_nt: TGTGCCAGCAGCTTAGCCGAGGGGGGGACCGAGCAGTACTTC; cdr3_aa: CASSLAEGGTEQYF; j_call: TRBJ2-7; d_call: .; v_call: TRBV7-6; clone_size: few
cdr3_nt: TGTGCCAGCAGTGGGGGTGTTATCACAGATACGCAGTATTTT; cdr3_aa: CASSGGVITDTQYF; j_call: TRBJ2-3; d_call: .; v_call: TRBV2; clone_size: .
cdr3_nt: TGTGCCAGCAGCTCCCGGGACGAGCAAGAGACCCAGTACTTC; cdr3_aa: CASSSRDEQETQYF; j_call: TRBJ2-5; d_call: .; v_call: TRBV11-3; clone_size: .
cdr3_nt: TGCGCCAGCGGCTTGGGCGGGGTCAATCAGCCCCAGCATTTT; cdr3_aa: CASGLGGVNQPQHF; j_call: TRBJ1-5; d_call: .; v_call: TRBV5-1; clone_size: once
cdr3_nt: TGCGCCAGCAGGAGAGGCGGTCCTTATGGCTACACCTTC; cdr3_aa: CASRRGGPYGYTF; j_call: TRBJ1-2; d_call: .; v_call: TRBV5-1; clone_size: many
cdr3_nt: TGCAGTGCTGGAACAGGGAGGGGGAGGGGTTCACCCCTCCACTTT; cdr3_aa: CSAGTGRGRGSPLHF; j_call: TRBJ1-6; d_call: .; v_call: TRBV20-1; clone_size: many
cdr3_nt: TGTGCCAGTAGTATCGGGGGTACTGGGGCCAACGTCCTGACTTTC; cdr3_aa: CASSIGGTGANVLTF; j_call: TRBJ2-6; d_call: .; v_call: TRBV19; clone_size: many
cdr3_nt: TGTGCCAGCAGTGCCGGGACTAGCGGGATCGATACGCAGTATTTT; cdr3_aa: CASSAGTSGIDTQYF; j_call: TRBJ2-3; d_call: TRBD2; v_call: TRBV2; clone_size: many
cdr3_nt: TGTGCCATCAGTGCAGGGTCCGGCAATTCACCCCTCCACTTT; cdr3_aa: CAISAGSGNSPLHF; j_call: TRBJ1-6; d_call: .; v_call: TRBV10-3; clone_size: .
cdr3_nt: TGTGCCAGCAGTTTCGAAGCGGGAGGGGAGACCCAGTACTTC; cdr3_aa: CASSFEAGGETQYF; j_call: TRBJ2-5; d_call: TRBD2; v_call: TRBV12-3/TRBV12-4; clone_size: many
cdr3_nt: TGTGCCAGCAGCCGAGGGGGGACACGCACAGATACGCAGTATTTT; cdr3_aa: CASSRGGTRTDTQYF; j_call: TRBJ2-3; d_call: .; v_call: TRBV28; clone_size: .
cdr3_nt: TGTGCCAGCTCACCAGTGGGGCCCTTATCTAAAACCTATCAGCCCCAGCATTTT; cdr3_aa: CASSPVGPLSKTYQPQHF; j_call: TRBJ1-5; d_call: .; v_call: TRBV9; clone_size: .
cdr3_nt: TGTGCCAGCAGTGACCGGGACCTAGCAAGGGAGACCCAGTACTTC; cdr3_aa: CASSDRDLARETQYF; j_call: TRBJ2-5; d_call: .; v_call: TRBV6-1; clone_size: many
cdr3_nt: TGTGCCAGCAGCGCCTTCTCCTACGAGCAGTACTTC; cdr3_aa: CASSAFSYEQYF; j_call: TRBJ2-7; d_call: .; v_call: TRBV7-2; clone_size: many
cdr3_nt: TGCGCCAGCAGCTTGAAACGACAGGGGACCTCTAACTATGGCTACACCTTC; cdr3_aa: CASSLKRQGTSNYGYTF; j_call: TRBJ1-2; d_call: TRBD1; v_call: TRBV5-1; clone_size: many
cdr3_nt: TGTGCCACCAGTACTGGGACCACCTCTGGGGCCAACTTCCCGACCTTC; cdr3_aa: CATSTGTTSGANFPTF; j_call: TRBJ2-6; d_call: .; v_call: TRBV15; clone_size: once
cdr3_nt: TGTGCCAGCAGCCGGCCCGGACAGGTAGGCGAGCAGTACTTC; cdr3_aa: CASSRPGQVGEQYF; j_call: TRBJ2-7; d_call: TRBD1; v_call: TRBV5-4; clone_size: .
cdr3_nt: TGTGCCATCAATAGGGGGGATGGCTACACCTTC; cdr3_aa: CAINRGDGYTF; j_call: TRBJ1-2; d_call: .; v_call: TRBV10-3; clone_size: many
cdr3_nt: TGTGCCAGCAGTCCCCCGACTAGCGGAAACGAGCAGTACTTC; cdr3_aa: CASSPPTSGNEQYF; j_call: TRBJ2-7; d_call: TRBD2; v_call: TRBV6-5; clone_size: .
cdr3_nt: TGTGCCAGCACACGGGACAGGTCTGAGGACACTGAAGCTTTCTTT; cdr3_aa: CASTRDRSEDTEAFF; j_call: TRBJ1-1; d_call: TRBD1; v_call: TRBV2; clone_size: many
cdr3_nt: TGTGCCAGCAGGATGACTAGCGGTCTACAAGAGACCCAGTACTTC; cdr3_aa: CASRMTSGLQETQYF; j_call: TRBJ2-5; d_call: TRBD2; v_call: TRBV7-2; clone_size: many
cdr3_nt: TGTGCCAGCAGCAAGACACGCACCTATGGCTACACCTTC; cdr3_aa: CASSKTRTYGYTF; j_call: TRBJ1-2; d_call: .; v_call: TRBV27; clone_size: many
cdr3_nt: TGTGCCAGCAGTGAGACTAGTTCCGGGGCCAACGTCCTGACTTTC; cdr3_aa: CASSETSSGANVLTF; j_call: TRBJ2-6; d_call: .; v_call: TRBV25-1; clone_size: many
cdr3_nt: TGCAGTGCCAGCAGGCCCGGGGGTGGCAATCAGCCCCAGCATTTT; cdr3_aa: CSASRPGGGNQPQHF; j_call: TRBJ1-5; d_call: .; v_call: TRBV20-1; clone_size: .